One sample yielded the 13 T cell receptor beta chains listed below, sequenced in a study of blood T cells in healthy people across ages. A J-beta primer mix and a sample-barcoded 5' primer were used in a second PCR of roughly 7 to 12 cycles. MiXCR was run by TCRdb on the 5' RACE reads, yielding one entry per CDR3 protein. The table includes approximately 810,000 distinct CDR3 sequences, 35% to 40% detected once. Source material: blood. The receptors were gathered from a man younger than 30 in good health.

The chain links TRBV12-3 or TRBV12-4 to TRBJ2-1; D gene ambiguous. The CDR3 length is 15 residues. V lost 5 bases to trimming and J lost 3 bases, with 14 bases between them. The CDR3 here is CASSPDQGIYNEQFF. The CDR3 DNA is TGTGCCAGCAGTCCCGATCAAGGTATCTACAATGAGCAGTTCTTC.

CDR3 nucleotides: TGTGCCAGCAGCCAGACAGGGGGCGAAGATCAGCCCCAGCATTTT. Amino acid sequence: CASSQTGGEDQPQHF. The chain has TRBV4-2 and TRBJ1-5, with 10 bases that match TRBD1. Germline V gene data show CDR1 as LGHNA and CDR2 as YNFKEQ. The CDR3 is 15 residues long. With 3 bases clipped from V and 5 bases from J, the junction kept 4 bases outside the gene matches.

The chain recombines TRBV4-1 with TRBJ2-7; 10 bases fit TRBD2. The CDR3 extends over 15 amino acids. V lost 2 bases, J lost 7 bases, and 8 bases stayed unmatched. Per the germline V gene, CDR1 is MGHRA and CDR2 is YSYEKL. The CDR3 here is CASSQMGLASNEQYF. CDR3 sequence (DNA): TGCGCCAGCAGCCAAATGGGACTAGCGTCCAATGAGCAGTACTTC.

V and J are TRBV6-1 and TRBJ2-3, with D possibly matching TRBD2 (6 bases). V lost 6 bases to trimming and J lost 4 bases, with 14 bases between them. From germline, CDR1 is MNHNS and CDR2 SASEGT. This CDR3 has 14 amino acids. In DNA form, the CDR3 reads TGTGCCAGCAGCCTAAGGCCTAGCGCAGATACGCAGTATTTT. This translates into CASSLRPSADTQYF.

The chain combines TRBV20-1 with TRBJ2-1, with D hard to call. V lost 3 bases and J lost 6, with 9 bases in between. The CDR3 is 12 amino acids. Germline lookup yields CDR1 DFQATT and CDR2 SNEGSKA (reference sequence). In DNA form, the CDR3 reads TGCAGTGCTAGGAGTGGGGTCAATGAGCAGTTCTTC. Protein product: CSARSGVNEQFF.

This clonotype has at least ten counts. The chain carries TRBV28 and TRBJ2-3; 7 bases map to TRBD1. CDR1 MDHEN and CDR2 SYDVKM come from the germline V gene. V dropped 3 bases and J dropped 4; count of bases not matched to a gene: 7. The CDR3 covers 15 residues. The CDR3 bases are TGTGCCAGCAGTTTCCTGACAGGGTCAGCAGATACGCAGTATTTT. Its translation is CASSFLTGSADTQYF.

The table lists this clonotype with a few counts. The chain uses TRBV3-1 and TRBJ2-3; 7 bases are shared with TRBD2. V shed 1 base and J 0 bases; nucleotides not matched to a gene: 7. CDR1 and CDR2 from the germline V gene are LGHDT and YNNKEL (reference sequence). The CDR3 is 17 residues long. The CDR3 DNA follows: TGTGCCAGCAGCCAAGGAGTCCGGGGAGGGAGCACAGATACGCAGTATTTT. Translated, it gives CASSQGVRGGSTDTQYF.

This clonotype was picked up a small number of times. The chain employs TRBV3-1 and TRBJ1-2; the D gene is possibly TRBD1 (6 bases). The germline V gene encodes CDR1 LGHDT and CDR2 YNNKEL (reference sequence). The V end was cut by 1 base, the J end by 2 bases, with 14 bases between. The CDR3 runs 16 residues. CDR3 in DNA: TGTGCCAGCAGCCAAGTATTTGGGACACTAAACTATGGCTACACCTTC. Translated: CASSQVFGTLNYGYTF.

Ten or more counts support this clonotype. The genes are TRBV13 and TRBJ2-7, with TRBD2 as a possible D gene (5 bases). Trimming removed 3 bases from V and 6 bases from J, with 15 bases in between. The germline V gene encodes CDR1 PRHDT and CDR2 FYEKMQ (reference sequence). CDR3 length equals 14 residues. This CDR3 reads CASSFQTGGGEQYF. The CDR3 nucleotides are TGTGCCAGCAGCTTTCAAACGGGCGGAGGCGAGCAGTACTTC.

The V and J genes are TRBV14 and TRBJ1-4, with D unclear. Germline V lookup: CDR1 SGHDN, CDR2 FVKESK. CDR3 length: 16 amino acids. Trimming removed 1 base from V and 4 bases from J, with 13 bases in between. CDR3 sequence (DNA): TGTGCCAGCAGCCAAGGGGTTGGGTCCTTTAATGAAAAACTGTTTTTT. This translates into CASSQGVGSFNEKLFF.

The rearrangement joins TRBV27 to TRBJ2-5; D remains ambiguous. This CDR3 spans 15 amino acids. CDR1 is MNHEY and CDR2 is SMNVEV in the germline V gene (reference sequence). The V end lost 5 bases, the J end lost 2 bases, and 15 bases lay between the germline ends. As DNA, the CDR3 is TGTGCCAGCAGTCACGGCCAGACCCTACAAGAGACCCAGTACTTC. This sequence encodes CASSHGQTLQETQYF.

This clonotype was found a few times. This chain connects TRBV9 to TRBJ2-1; tentative D call: TRBD1 (5 bases). The J call may be incorrect, as the DNA end agrees better with TRBJ2-7. From germline, CDR1 is SGDLS and CDR2 YYNGEE. The CDR3 loop spans 16 amino acids. CDR3 in amino acids: CASSVAGQGSYNEQYF. For the CDR3, the DNA is TGTGCCAGCAGCGTAGCGGGCCAGGGCTCCTACAATGAGCAGTACTTC.

The chain couples TRBV12-3 or TRBV12-4 to TRBJ1-2; D unresolved. V lost 0 bases, J lost 4 bases, and 15 bases lay in between. This CDR3 comprises 16 residues. CDR3 region: CASSLAPRAAAYGYTF. The CDR3 nucleotides are TGTGCCAGCAGTTTAGCTCCCCGTGCGGCTGCCTATGGCTACACCTTC.